This TCR beta chain appears in the sequencing data of a study of T cells in Graves' hyperthyroidism and ophthalmopathy. At the level of the study: Peripheral blood was secured at the point of initial diagnosis, before any treatment.

A Clinical Activity Score of at least 3, a NOSPECS grade of at least 4 and a duration under 3 months were recorded in the ophthalmopathy patients. This clonotype occurred a few times. Trimming took off 0 bases at V and 0 bases at J, with 15 bases between the two ends. This CDR3 is 16 amino acids long. CDR1 DFQATT and CDR2 SNEGSKA come from the germline V gene (reference sequence). There were TCR beta CDR3 regions amplified from RNA transcripts. Using the HTBI primer set, a first-round RT-PCR was run on the TCR CDR3. TCRdb ran MiXCR on the multiplex PCR reads and lists one entry per CDR3 protein. Here the sample spans a few hundred thousand distinct CDR3 sequences, 13% to 15% being singletons.

The sample was blood. This chain links TRBV20-1 with TRBJ2-7; D is perhaps TRBD1 (5 bases). This receptor was taken from a woman aged 55-70 years with Graves' ophthalmopathy. CDR3 protein: CSAREPHSGYSYEQYF. In nucleotides, the CDR3 is TGCAGTGCTAGAGAGCCCCACTCAGGGTACTCCTACGAGCAGTACTTC.